The text below deals with one T cell receptor beta chain. The entry originates in a study of blood T cell repertoires in COVID-19. V dropped 4 bases and J dropped 0 bases, with 12 bases sitting between them. The CDR3 extends over 15 amino acids. Germline CDR1 reads SGDLS; CDR2 reads YYNGEE. Per the study methods: Amplified reference gene primers provided the basis for estimating nucleated cell counts. The repertoire was sequenced with immunoSEQ multiplex PCR; TCRdb's copy has only in-frame clones and lacks some. V, J and clone size derive from that table, while D and trimming were established from the DNA sequence. The table has about 300,000 clones, roughly nine tenths seen once.

The sequencing sample was made of peripheral blood. The receptor was isolated from a man aged 18-30 years who had recovered from COVID-19. The V and J genes are TRBV9 and TRBJ2-3; D is perhaps TRBD2 (6 bases). The CDR3 here is CASSPKAGSTDTQYF. In DNA form, the CDR3 reads TGTGCCAGCAGCCCCAAAGCGGGTAGCACAGATACGCAGTATTTT.